This TCR beta chain was observed in a study of blood T cell repertoires in COVID-19. Some clones are missing from TCRdb's copy, which holds only in-frame ones; the method was immunoSEQ multiplex PCR. This sample has about 170,000 clones, with about nine tenths found just once. V dropped 5 bases and J dropped 5 bases, with 9 bases sitting between them. The CDR3 spans 13 residues. CDR1 is LGHNA and CDR2 is YNFKEQ in the germline V gene. This clone was observed a few times. Sequencing used peripheral blood. This clonotype originated in a man in his fifties or sixties with acute or convalescent COVID-19. The genes are TRBV4-2 and TRBJ1-4; D ambiguous. For the CDR3, the DNA is TGTGCCAGCAGCTACCCGGGAAATGAAAAACTGTTTTTT. It specifies CASSYPGNEKLFF.